One sample yielded the 18 T cell receptor beta chains listed below, sequenced in a study of blood T cell repertoires in COVID-19. Produced via immunoSEQ multiplex PCR; TCRdb's table is partial and in-frame only. The repertoire includes 110,000 or so clones, approximately 81% of them detected once, and less than 3.5% sits in the top ten. Sequenced material: peripheral blood. The receptors were gathered from a man between 35 and 55 years old with acute or convalescent COVID-19.

The rearrangement uses TRBV5-1 and TRBJ2-5; tentative D call: TRBD2 (6 bases). Germline V CDR1 and CDR2: SGHRS, YFSETQ. V was clipped by 4 bases and J by 3 bases, with 25 bases between them. The CDR3 is 18 residues long. For the CDR3, the DNA is TGCGCCAGCAGCCCCTTTTTCGCGGGGCCCACGCGGAAAGAGACCCAGTACTTC. As protein: CASSPFFAGPTRKETQYF.

The chain joins TRBV7-3 to TRBJ2-7, with 9 nucleotides matching TRBD1. The germline V gene has CDR1 SGHTA and CDR2 FQGTGA. V trimming: 5 bases; J trimming: 5 bases; junction bases outside the gene matches: 13. CDR3 length: 16 residues. The CDR3 DNA sequence: TGTGCCAGCAGCCCGCGATCCGGGACAGGGATGGACGAGCAGTACTTC. Amino acids: CASSPRSGTGMDEQYF.

The chain employs TRBV7-9 and TRBJ2-2; 10 bases map to TRBD2. CDR3 length: 16 amino acids. The V gene end was trimmed by 4 bases and the J gene end by 7 bases; junction bases not matched to a gene: 9. CDR1 is SEHNR, CDR2 FQNEAQ, per germline (reference sequence). The CDR3 nucleotides are TGTGCCAGCAGCTCCCAAGCGGGGGGGCCCGGCGGGGAGCTGTTTTTT. This translates into CASSSQAGGPGGELFF.

The V gene is TRBV9, the J gene TRBJ1-3; D ambiguous. V lost 3 bases to trimming and J lost 4 bases, with 11 bases between them. This CDR3 spans 14 amino acids. Germline CDR1 reads SGDLS; CDR2 reads YYNGEE. The CDR3 sequence: CASSARREGNTIYF. DNA of the CDR3: TGTGCCAGCAGCGCCAGACGGGAAGGAAACACCATATATTTT.

V usage is TRBV5-1 and J usage is TRBJ2-1; a weak D match, TRBD1 (5 bases). In germline, CDR1 is SGHRS, CDR2 YFSETQ. V dropped 3 bases and J dropped 8 bases, with 15 bases sitting between them. The CDR3 extends over 14 amino acids. CDR3 sequence (DNA): TGCGCCAGCAGCTATTTACCAGGGTTCGATGAGCAGTTCTTC. This codes for CASSYLPGFDEQFF.

In its sample, this clone was seen a few times. The CDR3, as DNA: TGTGCCAGCAGCACAGATAGCAATCAGCCCCAGCATTTT. Protein product: CASSTDSNQPQHF. The J gene is TRBJ1-5, the V gene TRBV11-2; D is uncertain. V lost 5 bases to trimming and J lost 0 bases, with 5 bases between them. The CDR3 extends over 13 amino acids. Per germline, CDR1 SGHAT and CDR2 FQNNGV. Based on the CDR3 plus reference TRBV11-2 and TRBJ1-5, the full variable domain is EAGVAQSPRYKIIEKRQSVAFWCNPISGHATLYWYQQILGQGPKLLIQFQNNGVVDDSQLPKDRFSAERLKGVDSTLKIQPAKLEDSAVYLCASSTDSNQPQHFGDGTRLSIL.

This chain uses TRBV6-5 with TRBJ1-3, with D uncertain. CDR3 length: 14 residues. The V gene's germline CDR1 is MNHEY and CDR2 SVGAGI. The V end was cut by 7 bases, the J end by 0 bases, with 10 bases between. CDR3 in DNA: TGTGCCAGCACCGGGGATTTCTCTGGAAACACCATATATTTT. Encoded protein: CASTGDFSGNTIYF.

V gene TRBV6-1 combines with J gene TRBJ1-2; D may be TRBD1 (6 bases). Germline values: CDR1 MNHNS, CDR2 SASEGT. V lost 2 bases and J lost 4, with 14 bases in between. The CDR3 loop spans 15 amino acids. For the CDR3, the DNA is TGTGCCAGCAGTGAAAACGGGGGGCTGATCTATGGCTACACCTTC. Translated, it gives CASSENGGLIYGYTF.

The chain recombines TRBV6-6 with TRBJ2-5, with 9 bases lining up with TRBD2. V lost 0 bases, J lost 5 bases, and 1 base stayed unmatched. CDR1 and CDR2 (germline): MNHNY, SVGAGI (reference sequence). The CDR3 totals 14 residues. The CDR3 sequence is CASSYSLAGETQYF. The CDR3 DNA reads TGTGCCAGCAGTTACTCCCTAGCGGGGGAGACCCAGTACTTC.

This clone was recorded once. This chain uses TRBV4-3 with TRBJ1-4; 7 nucleotides agree with TRBD1. In germline, CDR1 is LGHNA, CDR2 YSLEER. The V and J ends lost 4 bases and 6 bases, in that order; junction bases with no gene match: 5. The CDR3 runs to 14 residues. CDR3 amino acids: CASSLSRGYEKLFF. CDR3 in DNA: TGCGCCAGCAGCCTCAGCAGGGGGTATGAAAAACTGTTTTTT.

CDR3 sequence (DNA): TGTGCCAGCAGCTCCCGGGTTCGGGATGAGCAGTTCTTC. It yields the protein CASSSRVRDEQFF. The chain joins TRBV6-6 to TRBJ2-1; D is unclear. The CDR3 is 13 amino acids. Germline CDR1 is MNHNY and CDR2 is SVGAGI (reference sequence). V lost 6 bases and J lost 8, with 14 bases in between.

The rearrangement uses TRBV7-8 and TRBJ1-5; 9 bases match TRBD1. The junction had 4 bases not matched to a gene; V was cut back by 5 bases and J by 5 bases. Germline V CDR1 and CDR2: SGHVS, FQNEAQ. This CDR3 is built from 14 residues. The CDR3 DNA is TGTGCCAGCAGCCTTAGGACAGGGGATCAGCCCCAGCATTTT. Residues: CASSLRTGDQPQHF.

About this clone itself: At the DNA level, this CDR3 is encoded by other sequences in the same sample as well. The V call is TRBV9, the J call TRBJ2-5; D remains ambiguous. CDR1 is SGDLS, CDR2 YYNGEE, per germline. The CDR3 has 14 amino acids. V was shortened by 0 bases and J by 2 bases, with 8 bases between the two germline ends. The CDR3 spells CASSVGQIQETQYF. In DNA, the CDR3 is TGTGCCAGCAGCGTAGGGCAGATACAAGAGACCCAGTACTTC.

The chain has TRBV7-2 and TRBJ1-2; weak D call: TRBD1 (5 bases). Germline V gene lookup returns CDR1 SGHTA and CDR2 FQGNSA. The CDR3 has 17 amino acids. The V end was cut by 2 bases, the J end by 1 base, with 17 bases between. The DNA for the CDR3 is TGTGCCAGCAGCTTATCCCCTCTCACAGGTTTTAACTATGGCTACACCTTC. Amino acid sequence: CASSLSPLTGFNYGYTF.

DNA for the CDR3: TGTGCCAGCAGCTTTGGGCAGGGGGTCTACGAGCAGTACTTC. Protein product: CASSFGQGVYEQYF. J is TRBJ2-7 and V is TRBV5-4; TRBD1 agrees at 7 bases. The length of the CDR3 is 14 residues. The J segment lost 3 bases and the V segment lost 2 bases, leaving 5 bases of the junction unmatched. The germline CDR1 and CDR2 sequences are SGHNT and YYREEE (reference sequence).

The V and J genes are TRBV7-6 and TRBJ2-7; 14 bases fit TRBD2. The V gene's germline CDR1 is SGHVS and CDR2 FNYEAQ. V lost 4 bases to trimming and J lost 2 bases; unmatched junction nucleotides: 4. The length of the CDR3 is 16 residues. The CDR3 DNA is TGTGCCAGCAGCTCGGGACTAGCGGGGGAGGCCTACGAGCAGTACTTC. As protein: CASSSGLAGEAYEQYF.

The rearrangement uses TRBV5-1 and TRBJ2-7; possible D gene TRBD1, 5 bases. The CDR3 covers 13 residues. V was pared by 6 bases and J by 6 bases, with 16 bases between. Germline values: CDR1 SGHRS, CDR2 YFSETQ. As DNA, the CDR3 is TGCGCCAGCAACCCGGACACCCTAGGCGAGCAGTACTTC. Its protein is CASNPDTLGEQYF.

This rearrangement joins TRBV5-8 to TRBJ2-1; 7 bases agree with TRBD2. The CDR3 consists of 15 residues. V was pared by 2 bases and J by 0 bases, with 2 bases of the junction left unmatched. Germline V gene lookup returns CDR1 SGHTS and CDR2 YDEGEE. The CDR3 region is CASSLWGGSYNEQFF. The DNA for the CDR3 is TGTGCCAGCAGCTTATGGGGGGGCTCCTACAATGAGCAGTTCTTC.